A selection of T cell receptor beta chains follows, all from one sample in a study of blood T cells in healthy people across ages. A single record per CDR3 protein comes from TCRdb applying MiXCR to the 5' RACE reads. Among about 1.5 million distinct CDR3 sequences listed, about 42% were seen once. The sequenced sample was blood. Receptors were obtained from a woman aged 18-29 years in good health. CDR3s include the opening cysteine and the closing phenylalanine or tryptophan.

v_gene: TRBV5-1; CDR3aa: CASSDSGASYNEQFF
v_gene: TRBV29-1; CDR3aa: CSVGPRGGNEQYF
v_gene: TRBV2; CDR3aa: CASWTATDYGYTF
v_gene: TRBV5-1; CDR3aa: CASSLGQAGPYDTQYF
v_gene: TRBV5-5; CDR3aa: CASSLGRALSTEAFF
v_gene: TRBV27; CDR3aa: CASSLSAYRDVGEKLFF
v_gene: TRBV10-3; CDR3aa: CAISAPTGSGNTIYF
v_gene: TRBV12-3/TRBV12-4; CDR3aa: CATQRQLGHGYTF
v_gene: TRBV20-1; CDR3aa: CSATQDNLGQYF
v_gene: TRBV4-1; CDR3aa: CASSQEEELAVMNEQFF
v_gene: TRBV12-3/TRBV12-4; CDR3aa: CASRFKGADTQYF
v_gene: TRBV7-9; CDR3aa: CASTPSGYTF
v_gene: TRBV7-9; CDR3aa: CASSFSGGQVISYEQYF
v_gene: TRBV7-8; CDR3aa: CASSPTKDSEAFF
v_gene: TRBV27; CDR3aa: CASSLGLAGHTYEQYF
v_gene: TRBV10-3; CDR3aa: CAIRSRENSGEQFF
v_gene: TRBV16; CDR3aa: CASSQSQGEETQYF
v_gene: TRBV7-2; CDR3aa: CASSKRREGNYEQYF
v_gene: TRBV6-5; CDR3aa: CASKRSTYNERFF
v_gene: TRBV7-6; CDR3aa: CASSLMPRSYEQYF
v_gene: TRBV5-1; CDR3aa: CASSAEVTDTQYF
v_gene: TRBV6-2/TRBV6-3; CDR3aa: CASSITGELFF
v_gene: TRBV7-9; CDR3aa: CSEAQGDAETQYF
v_gene: TRBV29-1; CDR3aa: CSVEEAGVSSYEQYF
v_gene: TRBV11-2; CDR3aa: CASSFGLAGSTQYF
v_gene: TRBV6-2/TRBV6-3; CDR3aa: CASSYGISGSYNEQFF
v_gene: TRBV20-1; CDR3aa: CSVPDAGYEQFF
v_gene: TRBV7-9; CDR3aa: CASSLTNGLKETQYF
v_gene: TRBV12-3/TRBV12-4; CDR3aa: CAGNPGVYQETQYF
v_gene: TRBV12-3/TRBV12-4; CDR3aa: CASSPLESYGYTF
v_gene: TRBV2; CDR3aa: CASRRDSVYEQYF
v_gene: TRBV4-1; CDR3aa: CASSQDSWGYGYTF
v_gene: TRBV29-1; CDR3aa: CSTTGMANEKLFF
v_gene: TRBV20-1; CDR3aa: CSARPAGTGDSEAFF
v_gene: TRBV4-1; CDR3aa: CASSHLTGTGYEQYF
v_gene: TRBV20-1; CDR3aa: CSAPDGQLNYGYTF
v_gene: TRBV20-1; CDR3aa: CSASKDCSYNEQFF
v_gene: TRBV5-1; CDR3aa: CASSLRPGGNYGYTF
v_gene: TRBV10-3; CDR3aa: CAISDLQETQYF
v_gene: TRBV7-2; CDR3aa: CASSLVTTGLYF
v_gene: TRBV4-3; CDR3aa: CASSQERSSGGADNEQFF
v_gene: TRBV5-1; CDR3aa: CASSLRREPSYEQYF
v_gene: TRBV11-2; CDR3aa: CASSLDRFGTGTYEQYF
v_gene: TRBV10-3; CDR3aa: CAISTRLGRSYEQYF
v_gene: TRBV6-2/TRBV6-3; CDR3aa: CASSYVGGHTQYF
v_gene: TRBV4-3; CDR3aa: CASMLGLAGHEQFF
v_gene: TRBV7-6; CDR3aa: CASTSGTNTEAFF
v_gene: TRBV6-5; CDR3aa: CASSGMTSPVGEQYF
v_gene: TRBV28; CDR3aa: CASSLYPRGTKNIQYF
v_gene: TRBV5-1; CDR3aa: CASSLGGTSFVTGELFF
v_gene: TRBV6-2/TRBV6-3; CDR3aa: CASSYPAGVNEQFF
v_gene: TRBV12-3/TRBV12-4; CDR3aa: CASRPRAARDIQYF
v_gene: TRBV5-1; CDR3aa: CASSFGQRESPLHF
v_gene: TRBV5-1; CDR3aa: CASSLAGHEAFF
v_gene: TRBV4-1; CDR3aa: CASSAIPTAGLNQPQHF
v_gene: TRBV27; CDR3aa: CASSYQGGRDEQYF